This T cell receptor (beta chain) was obtained from a study of cytomegalovirus exposure and HLA in healthy donors. Study results and caveats: An assumption of roughly uniform sequencing depth across donors underlay the presence/absence analyses. Productive rates of about 87% or about 30% were seen for most TCR beta V segments in an earlier analysis. As a later analysis showed, a missense DCLRE1C variant was linked to trimming of TCR beta V- and J-genes.

In the case of this clone: Its antigen is still unknown.

The study ran its PCR with 60 Vbeta and 13 Jbeta primers. TCRdb keeps only in-frame clones here, not all; method: immunoSEQ multiplex PCR. The listing contains around 110,000 clones. The sample consisted of PBMCs. This sequence was found in a man in his forties in good health and CMV-seropositive.

The CDR3 is CASSFAGGLLVNEQFF. CDR3 nucleotide sequence: TGTGCCAGCAGCTTCGCGGGAGGGCTTTTAGTGAATGAGCAGTTCTTC. V usage is TRBV11-2 and J usage is TRBJ2-1; TRBD2 agrees at 9 bases. The CDR3 runs 16 residues. The germline CDR1 and CDR2 sequences are SGHAT and FQNNGV. Unmatched junction bases numbered 10, after V lost 3 bases and J lost 7 bases.